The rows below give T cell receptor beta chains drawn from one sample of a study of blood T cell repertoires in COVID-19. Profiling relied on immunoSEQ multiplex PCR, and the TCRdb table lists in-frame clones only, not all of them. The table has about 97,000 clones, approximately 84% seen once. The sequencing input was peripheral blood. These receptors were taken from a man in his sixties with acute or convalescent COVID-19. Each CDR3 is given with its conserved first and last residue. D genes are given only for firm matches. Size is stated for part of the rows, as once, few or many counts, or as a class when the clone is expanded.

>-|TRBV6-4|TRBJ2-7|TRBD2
TGTGCCAGCAGTCCCGGGACTAGCGGGGCCCTCGCCCGGCAGTACTTC
CASSPGTSGALARQYF
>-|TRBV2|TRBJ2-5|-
TGTGCCAGCAGTGAAAGGCGGGGACAAGAGACCCAGTACTTC
CASSERRGQETQYF
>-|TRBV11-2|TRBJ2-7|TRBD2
TGTGCCAGCAGCTTAGAATGGCGGACTAGCGGGAAGTACGAGCAGTACTTC
CASSLEWRTSGKYEQYF
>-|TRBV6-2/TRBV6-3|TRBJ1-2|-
TGTGCCAGCAGTGGGATCCGACAGAACTATGGCTACACCTTC
CASSGIRQNYGYTF
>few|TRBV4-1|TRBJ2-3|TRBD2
TGCGCCAGCAGCCGAGGACTAGGGAGCACAGATACGCAGTATTTT
CASSRGLGSTDTQYF
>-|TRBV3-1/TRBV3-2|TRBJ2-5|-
TGTGCCAGCAGCCAAGATCATTACGACCGGAGAGTCGCAGCATTCCAAGAGACCCAGTACTTC
CASSQDHYDRRVAAFQETQYF
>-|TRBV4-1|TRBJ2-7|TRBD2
TGCGCCAGCAGCCAAGGACTAGCGGGTACCTACGAGCAGTACTTC
CASSQGLAGTYEQYF
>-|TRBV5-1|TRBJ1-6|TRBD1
TGCGCCAGCAGCTTAACGGACAGGGCCTCTAATTCACCCCTCCACTTT
CASSLTDRASNSPLHF
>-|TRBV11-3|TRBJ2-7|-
TGTGCCAGCAGCCCCCTCCGGGGGACGGCCTACGAGCAGTACTTC
CASSPLRGTAYEQYF
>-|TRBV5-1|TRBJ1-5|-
TGCGCCAGCAGCTTGACAGGGATCGATCAGCCCCAGCATTTT
CASSLTGIDQPQHF
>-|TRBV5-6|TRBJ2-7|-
TGTGCCAGCAGCTTTTATGTGGGAGCGCAAAGACTGTACTTC
CASSFYVGAQRLYF
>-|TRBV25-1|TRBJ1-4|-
TGTGCCAGCAGTGACCAGCCGGGACTTGTCTCTGAAAAACTGTTTTTT
CASSDQPGLVSEKLFF
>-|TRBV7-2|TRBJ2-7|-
TGTGCCAGCAGCTTAGGGCAGGGTGGATACGAGCAGTACTTC
CASSLGQGGYEQYF
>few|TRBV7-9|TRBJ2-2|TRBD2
TGTGCCAGCAGCCAAGCGGGAAACACCGGGGAGCTGTTTTTT
CASSQAGNTGELFF
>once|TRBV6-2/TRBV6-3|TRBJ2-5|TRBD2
TGTGCCAGCAGTTCACCGGGACTAGCGTTACAAGAGACCCAGTACTTC
CASSSPGLALQETQYF
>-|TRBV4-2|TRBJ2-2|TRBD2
TGTGCCGGCCGGACTAGCGGAACCACCGGGGAGCTGTTTTTT
CAGRTSGTTGELFF
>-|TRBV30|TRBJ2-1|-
TGTGCCTGGAGCAATAGACAGGATCTCCTCTTC
CAWSNRQDLLF
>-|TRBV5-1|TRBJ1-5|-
TGCGCCAGCAGCTTCGATGGCCAGGGCAATCAGCCCCAGCATTTT
CASSFDGQGNQPQHF
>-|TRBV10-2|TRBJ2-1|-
TGCGCCAGCAGTGAGCTTGGGCCTGCGATTCACAAGCAGTTCTTC
CASSELGPAIHKQFF
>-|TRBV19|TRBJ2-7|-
TGTGCCAGTGACGGGGGGACACACTCCTACGAGCAGTACTTC
CASDGGTHSYEQYF
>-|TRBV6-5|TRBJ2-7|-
TGTGCCAGCAGTTCTATCTACGAGCAGTACTTC
CASSSIYEQYF
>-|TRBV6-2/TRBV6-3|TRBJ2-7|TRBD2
TGTGCCAGCAGTTATGGGACTAGCGGGAGATCCTACGAGCAGTACTTC
CASSYGTSGRSYEQYF
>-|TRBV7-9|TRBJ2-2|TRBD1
TGTGCCAGCAGCTCCCGGACAGGAAGCACCGGGGAGCTGTTTTTT
CASSSRTGSTGELFF
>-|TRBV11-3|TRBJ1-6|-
TGTGCCAGCAGCAACAGGGACTCACCCCTCCACTTT
CASSNRDSPLHF
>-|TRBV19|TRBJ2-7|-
TGTGCCAGTAGTATAGTCGGGCCCCAAAGCGGCGAGCAGTACTTC
CASSIVGPQSGEQYF